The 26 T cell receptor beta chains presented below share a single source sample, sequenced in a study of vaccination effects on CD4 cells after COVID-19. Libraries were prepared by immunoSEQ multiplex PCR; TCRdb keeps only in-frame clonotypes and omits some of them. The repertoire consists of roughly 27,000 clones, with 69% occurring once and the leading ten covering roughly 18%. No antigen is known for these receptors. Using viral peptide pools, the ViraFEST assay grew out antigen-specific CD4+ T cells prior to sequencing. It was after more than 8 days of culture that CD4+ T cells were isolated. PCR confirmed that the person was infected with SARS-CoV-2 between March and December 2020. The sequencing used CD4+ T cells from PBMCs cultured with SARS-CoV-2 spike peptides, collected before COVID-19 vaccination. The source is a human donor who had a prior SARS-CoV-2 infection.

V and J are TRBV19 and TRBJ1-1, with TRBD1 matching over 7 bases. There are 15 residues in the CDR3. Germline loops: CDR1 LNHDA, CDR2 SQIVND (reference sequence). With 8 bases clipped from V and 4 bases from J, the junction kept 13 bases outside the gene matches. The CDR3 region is CASSSYRGAGTEAFF. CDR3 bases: TGTGCCAGTTCTAGTTACAGGGGCGCGGGCACTGAAGCTTTCTTT.

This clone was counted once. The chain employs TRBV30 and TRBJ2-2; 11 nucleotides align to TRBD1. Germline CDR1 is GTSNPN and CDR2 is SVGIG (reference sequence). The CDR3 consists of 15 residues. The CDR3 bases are TGTGCATCCGGACAGGGGGCGGGGAACACCGGGGAGCTGTTTTTT. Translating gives CASGQGAGNTGELFF.

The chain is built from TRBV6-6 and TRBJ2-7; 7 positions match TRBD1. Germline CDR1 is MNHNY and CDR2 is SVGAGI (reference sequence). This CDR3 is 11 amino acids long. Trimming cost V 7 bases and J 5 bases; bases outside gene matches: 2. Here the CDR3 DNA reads TGTGCCAGCACAGGGGGACACGAGCAGTACTTC. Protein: CASTGGHEQYF.

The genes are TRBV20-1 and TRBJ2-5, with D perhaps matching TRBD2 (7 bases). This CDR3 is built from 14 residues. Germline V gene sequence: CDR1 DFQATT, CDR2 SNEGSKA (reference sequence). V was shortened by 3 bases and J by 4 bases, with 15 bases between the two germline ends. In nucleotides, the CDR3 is TGCAGTGCTAGTATTGGCGGGGGCGGAGAGACCCAGTACTTC. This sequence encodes CSASIGGGGETQYF.

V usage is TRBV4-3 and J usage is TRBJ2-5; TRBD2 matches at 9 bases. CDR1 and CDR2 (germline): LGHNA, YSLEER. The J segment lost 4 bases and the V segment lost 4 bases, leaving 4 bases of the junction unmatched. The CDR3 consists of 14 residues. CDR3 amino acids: CASSRVAGAETQYF. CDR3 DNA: TGCGCCAGCAGCCGGGTAGCGGGAGCAGAGACCCAGTACTTC.

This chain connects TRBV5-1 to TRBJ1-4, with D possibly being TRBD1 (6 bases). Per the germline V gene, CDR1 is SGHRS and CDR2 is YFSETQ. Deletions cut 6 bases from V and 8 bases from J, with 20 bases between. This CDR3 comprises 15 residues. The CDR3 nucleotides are TGCGCCAGCAAGACTTGGTTGGGGGCTGGGGAAAAACTGTTTTTT. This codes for CASKTWLGAGEKLFF.

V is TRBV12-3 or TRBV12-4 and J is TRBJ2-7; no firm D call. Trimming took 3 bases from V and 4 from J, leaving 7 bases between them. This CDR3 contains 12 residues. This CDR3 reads CASSFQVYEQYF. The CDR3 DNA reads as TGTGCCAGCAGTTTTCAGGTTTACGAGCAGTACTTC.

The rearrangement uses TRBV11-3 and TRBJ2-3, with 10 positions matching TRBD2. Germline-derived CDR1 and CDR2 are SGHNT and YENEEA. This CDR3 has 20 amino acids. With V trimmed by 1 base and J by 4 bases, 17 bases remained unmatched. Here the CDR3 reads CASSLALGLAGVERADTQYF. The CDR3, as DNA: TGTGCCAGCAGCTTAGCCCTCGGGCTAGCGGGAGTAGAAAGGGCAGATACGCAGTATTTT.

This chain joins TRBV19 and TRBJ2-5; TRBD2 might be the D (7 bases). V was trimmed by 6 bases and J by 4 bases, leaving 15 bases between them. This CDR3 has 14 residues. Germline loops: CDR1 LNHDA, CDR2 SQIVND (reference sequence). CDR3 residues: CASRYGGRGETQYF. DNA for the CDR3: TGTGCCAGTAGATACGGGGGGCGCGGAGAGACCCAGTACTTC.

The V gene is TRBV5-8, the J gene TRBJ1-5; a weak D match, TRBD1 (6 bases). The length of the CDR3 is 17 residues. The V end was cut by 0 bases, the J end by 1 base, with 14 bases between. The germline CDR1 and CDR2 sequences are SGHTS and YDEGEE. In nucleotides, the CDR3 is TGTGCCAGCAGCTTGGCTGGGGGGCATGGGAGCAATCAGCCCCAGCATTTT. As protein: CASSLAGGHGSNQPQHF. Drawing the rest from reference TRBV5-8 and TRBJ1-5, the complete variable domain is EAGVTQSPTHLIKTRGQQATLRCSPISGHTSVYWYQQALGLGLQFLLWYDEGEERNRGNFPPRFSGRQFPNYSSELNVNALELEDSALYLCASSLAGGHGSNQPQHFGDGTRLSIL.

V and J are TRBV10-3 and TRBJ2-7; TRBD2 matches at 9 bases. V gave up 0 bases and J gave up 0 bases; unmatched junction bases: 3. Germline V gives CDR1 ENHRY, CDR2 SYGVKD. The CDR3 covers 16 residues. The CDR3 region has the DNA TGTGCCATCAGTGAGTCGTTAGCGGGGGCCTCCTACGAGCAGTACTTC. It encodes CAISESLAGASYEQYF.

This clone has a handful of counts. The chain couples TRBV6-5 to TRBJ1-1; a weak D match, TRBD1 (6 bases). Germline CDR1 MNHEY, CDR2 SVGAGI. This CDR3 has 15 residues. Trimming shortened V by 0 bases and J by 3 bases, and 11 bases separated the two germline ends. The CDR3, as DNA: TGTGCCAGCAGTTACTCGGAGGGGGGATACACTGAAGCTTTCTTT. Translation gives CASSYSEGGYTEAFF.

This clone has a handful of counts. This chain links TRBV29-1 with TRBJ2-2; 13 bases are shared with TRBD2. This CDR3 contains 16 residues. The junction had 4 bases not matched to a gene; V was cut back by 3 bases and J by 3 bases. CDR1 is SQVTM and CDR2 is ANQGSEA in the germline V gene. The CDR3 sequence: CSVDPGLAGYTGELFF. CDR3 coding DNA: TGCAGCGTTGATCCGGGACTAGCGGGATACACCGGGGAGCTGTTTTTT.

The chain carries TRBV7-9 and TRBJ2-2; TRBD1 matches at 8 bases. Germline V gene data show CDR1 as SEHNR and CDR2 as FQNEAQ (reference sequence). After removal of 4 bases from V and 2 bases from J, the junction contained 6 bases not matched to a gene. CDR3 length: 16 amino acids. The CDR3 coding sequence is TGTGCCAGCAGCTCCCGCCAGGGGGCTAACACCGGGGAGCTGTTTTTT. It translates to CASSSRQGANTGELFF.

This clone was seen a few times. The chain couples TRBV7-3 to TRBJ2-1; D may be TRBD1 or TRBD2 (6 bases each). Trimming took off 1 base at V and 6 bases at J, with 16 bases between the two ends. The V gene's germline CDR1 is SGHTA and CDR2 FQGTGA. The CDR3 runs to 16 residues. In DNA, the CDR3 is TGTGCCAGCAGCTTAAGGGGTGGGGGGCACCTCAATGAGCAGTTCTTC. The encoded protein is CASSLRGGGHLNEQFF.

CDR3 sequence reads: CASSHPGQGESQQYF. The CDR3 DNA follows: TGTGCCAGCAGCCATCCGGGACAGGGAGAGTCCCAGCAGTACTTC. V and J are TRBV5-4 and TRBJ2-7, with 9 bases fitting TRBD1. From germline, CDR1 is SGHNT and CDR2 YYREEE (reference sequence). The CDR3 spans 15 residues. V lost 4 bases and J lost 8; bases outside the gene matches: 13.

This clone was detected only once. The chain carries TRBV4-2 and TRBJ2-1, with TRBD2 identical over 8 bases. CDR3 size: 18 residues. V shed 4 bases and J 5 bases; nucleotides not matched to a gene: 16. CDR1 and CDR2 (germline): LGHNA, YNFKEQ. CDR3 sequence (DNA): TGTGCCAGCAGCCCATACAGCGTTAGCGGGACTGTCAACAATGAGCAGTTCTTC. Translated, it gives CASSPYSVSGTVNNEQFF.

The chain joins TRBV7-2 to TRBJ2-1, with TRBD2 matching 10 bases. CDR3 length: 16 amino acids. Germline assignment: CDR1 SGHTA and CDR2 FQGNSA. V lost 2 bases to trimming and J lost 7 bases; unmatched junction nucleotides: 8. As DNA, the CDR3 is TGTGCCAGCAGCTTACTCCCCATTAGCGGGGGGAATGAGCAGTTCTTC. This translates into CASSLLPISGGNEQFF.

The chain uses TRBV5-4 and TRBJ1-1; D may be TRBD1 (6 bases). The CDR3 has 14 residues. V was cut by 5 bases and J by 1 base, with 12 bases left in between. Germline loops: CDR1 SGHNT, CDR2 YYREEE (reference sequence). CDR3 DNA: TGTGCCAGCAGACAGCAGGGGCAGAACACTGAAGCTTTCTTT. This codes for CASRQQGQNTEAFF.

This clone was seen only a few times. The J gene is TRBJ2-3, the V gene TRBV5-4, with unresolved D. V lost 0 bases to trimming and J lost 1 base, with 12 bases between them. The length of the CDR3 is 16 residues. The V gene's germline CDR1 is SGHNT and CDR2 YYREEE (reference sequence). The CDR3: CASSLGRNERTDTQYF. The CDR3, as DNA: TGTGCCAGCAGCTTGGGGCGAAACGAACGCACAGATACGCAGTATTTT.

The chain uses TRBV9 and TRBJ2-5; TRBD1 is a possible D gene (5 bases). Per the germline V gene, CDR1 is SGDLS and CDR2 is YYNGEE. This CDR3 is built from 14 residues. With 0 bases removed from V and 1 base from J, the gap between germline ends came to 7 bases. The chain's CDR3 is CASSVAQGQETQYF. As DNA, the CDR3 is TGTGCCAGCAGCGTAGCCCAGGGCCAAGAGACCCAGTACTTC.

The CDR3 loop is CASSRRWDQPQHF. DNA for the CDR3: TGTGCCAGTAGTAGGCGGTGGGATCAGCCCCAGCATTTT. This chain uses TRBV19 with TRBJ1-5; D is unclear. CDR1 and CDR2 (germline): LNHDA, SQIVND (reference sequence). V was pared by 4 bases and J by 5 bases, with 9 bases between. CDR3 size: 13 residues.

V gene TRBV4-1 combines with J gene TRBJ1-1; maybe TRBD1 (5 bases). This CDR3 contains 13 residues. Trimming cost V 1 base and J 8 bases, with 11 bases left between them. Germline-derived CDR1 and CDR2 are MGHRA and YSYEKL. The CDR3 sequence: CASSQGFGAEAFF. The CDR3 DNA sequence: TGCGCCAGCAGCCAAGGTTTTGGGGCAGAAGCTTTCTTT.

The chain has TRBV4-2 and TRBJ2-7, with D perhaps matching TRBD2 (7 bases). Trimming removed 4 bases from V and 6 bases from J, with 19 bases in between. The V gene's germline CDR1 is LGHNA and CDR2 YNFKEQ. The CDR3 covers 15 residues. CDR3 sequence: CASSPPPGASGEQYF. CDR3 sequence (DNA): TGTGCCAGCAGCCCCCCTCCGGGGGCTAGCGGCGAGCAGTACTTC.

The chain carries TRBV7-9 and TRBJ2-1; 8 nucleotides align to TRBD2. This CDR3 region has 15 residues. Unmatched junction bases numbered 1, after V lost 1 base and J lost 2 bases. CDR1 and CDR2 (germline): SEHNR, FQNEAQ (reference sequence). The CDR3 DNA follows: TGTGCCAGCAGCTTAGGGCGGGGGGCCTACAATGAGCAGTTCTTC. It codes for CASSLGRGAYNEQFF.

CDR3 region: CASSEVGSLSLTYEQYF. The CDR3 nucleotides are TGTGCCAGCAGTGAAGTAGGTTCCTTATCGCTAACCTACGAGCAGTACTTC. V gene TRBV6-1 combines with J gene TRBJ2-7; the D is unclear. The V end lost 1 base, the J end lost 2 bases, and 18 bases lay between the germline ends. The CDR3 consists of 17 residues. Germline loops: CDR1 MNHNS, CDR2 SASEGT.